Listed below are T cell receptor beta chains from one sample, sequenced in a study of T cell repertoires in chronic hepatitis B. Clones were read by immunoSEQ multiplex PCR, and TCRdb kept only the in-frame ones, dropping some. The data contain over 500 clones, roughly 86% of them singletons. Sequencing was performed on total CD8+ T cells from PBMCs. The receptors here all came from a human donor with chronic hepatitis B virus infection. Each CDR3 is given with its conserved first and last residue. A D gene is named only where the DNA matches it firmly. Clone size is given for some rows only: seen once, a few or many times, or a class if the clone is expanded.

D,J,V,size,length,CDR3,DNA
TRBD2,TRBJ2-5,TRBV7-2,.,17,CASSVSGGANRPETQYF,TGTGCCAGCAGCGTTAGCGGGGGGGCTAATAGGCCTGAGACCCAGTACTTC
.,TRBJ2-3,TRBV7-9,.,14,CASSDLAIGDTQYF,TGTGCCAGCAGCGATCTAGCGATCGGAGATACGCAGTATTTT
.,TRBJ1-3,TRBV4-1,.,14,CASSQTFSGNTIYF,TGCGCCAGCAGCCAAACATTCTCTGGAAACACCATATATTTT
TRBD1,TRBJ2-7,TRBV25-1,.,14,CASSGDSQTYEQYF,TGTGCCAGCAGTGGGGACAGTCAGACCTACGAGCAGTACTTC
.,TRBJ2-7,TRBV7-6,.,14,CASSAGTRGSEQYF,TGTGCCAGCAGCGCCGGGACCCGCGGTAGCGAGCAGTACTTC
TRBD1,TRBJ2-7,TRBV5-1,.,14,CASSFGTGFYEQYF,TGCGCCAGCAGCTTTGGGACAGGGTTTTACGAGCAGTACTTC
TRBD2,TRBJ2-3,TRBV7-9,.,19,CASSGRTSGGRANTDTQYF,TGTGCCAGCAGCGGAAGGACTAGCGGGGGGCGGGCGAACACAGATACGCAGTATTTT
TRBD1,TRBJ2-7,TRBV5-6,.,14,CASTPQGVHHEQYF,TGTGCCAGCACCCCCCAGGGGGTTCACCACGAGCAGTACTTC
.,TRBJ1-1,TRBV6-1,once,17,CASSEGVETTGNTEAFF,TGTGCCAGCAGTGAAGGGGTAGAGACCACAGGGAACACTGAAGCTTTCTTT
.,TRBJ1-1,TRBV27,.,14,CASSEHGLDTEAFF,TGTGCCAGCAGTGAACATGGTCTAGACACTGAAGCTTTCTTT
TRBD2,TRBJ2-3,TRBV28,.,14,CASSLGTITDTQYF,TGTGCCAGCAGTTTAGGGACTATCACAGATACGCAGTATTTT
.,TRBJ1-1,TRBV4-1,.,14,CASRGVQSNTEAFF,TGCGCCAGCAGAGGAGTACAGTCGAACACTGAAGCTTTCTTT
TRBD1,TRBJ1-1,TRBV7-8,.,14,CASSQGATGTEAFF,TGTGCCAGCAGCCAGGGGGCGACGGGGACTGAAGCTTTCTTT
.,TRBJ2-1,TRBV29-1,.,15,CSVEGMSEGTGEQFF,TGCAGCGTTGAAGGGATGTCCGAGGGGACGGGTGAGCAGTTCTTC
TRBD2,TRBJ2-5,TRBV2,.,16,CASSEGLAGGFETQYF,TGTGCCAGCAGTGAGGGGCTAGCGGGGGGTTTTGAGACCCAGTACTTC
.,TRBJ1-5,TRBV5-1,.,14,CASSFGSGNQPQHF,TGCGCCAGCAGCTTCGGGAGTGGAAATCAGCCCCAGCATTTT
.,TRBJ1-4,TRBV6-6,.,13,CASSYSAGGKLFF,TGTGCCAGCAGTTACTCGGCGGGAGGAAAACTGTTTTTT
TRBD1,TRBJ1-2,TRBV29-1,.,12,CSVTTGNYGYTF,TGCAGCGTTACGACAGGGAACTATGGCTACACCTTC
.,TRBJ2-7,TRBV7-9,once,13,CASSLRQGAEQYF,TGTGCCAGCAGCTTGAGGCAGGGAGCCGAGCAGTACTTC
.,TRBJ1-2,TRBV28,.,13,CASSLEDWWGYTF,TGTGCCAGCAGTTTGGAGGACTGGTGGGGCTACACCTTC
.,TRBJ2-3,TRBV6-4,.,13,CASSARVTDTQYF,TGTGCCAGCAGTGCAAGGGTCACAGATACGCAGTATTTT
.,TRBJ2-3,TRBV5-5,.,20,CASSFGGGAKGTPLPDTQYF,TGTGCCAGCAGCTTCGGGGGTGGGGCCAAAGGGACTCCGCTGCCAGATACGCAGTATTTT
.,TRBJ2-1,TRBV4-1,.,13,CASSHVPGNEQFF,TGCGCCAGCAGCCACGTCCCCGGCAATGAGCAGTTCTTC
TRBD1,TRBJ2-2,TRBV30,.,15,CAWSVQDRDTGELFF,TGTGCCTGGAGTGTACAGGACAGGGACACCGGGGAGCTGTTTTTT
TRBD2,TRBJ2-1,TRBV7-3,once,15,CASGPGTSSYNEQFF,TGTGCCAGCGGACCCGGGACTAGCAGCTACAATGAGCAGTTCTTC